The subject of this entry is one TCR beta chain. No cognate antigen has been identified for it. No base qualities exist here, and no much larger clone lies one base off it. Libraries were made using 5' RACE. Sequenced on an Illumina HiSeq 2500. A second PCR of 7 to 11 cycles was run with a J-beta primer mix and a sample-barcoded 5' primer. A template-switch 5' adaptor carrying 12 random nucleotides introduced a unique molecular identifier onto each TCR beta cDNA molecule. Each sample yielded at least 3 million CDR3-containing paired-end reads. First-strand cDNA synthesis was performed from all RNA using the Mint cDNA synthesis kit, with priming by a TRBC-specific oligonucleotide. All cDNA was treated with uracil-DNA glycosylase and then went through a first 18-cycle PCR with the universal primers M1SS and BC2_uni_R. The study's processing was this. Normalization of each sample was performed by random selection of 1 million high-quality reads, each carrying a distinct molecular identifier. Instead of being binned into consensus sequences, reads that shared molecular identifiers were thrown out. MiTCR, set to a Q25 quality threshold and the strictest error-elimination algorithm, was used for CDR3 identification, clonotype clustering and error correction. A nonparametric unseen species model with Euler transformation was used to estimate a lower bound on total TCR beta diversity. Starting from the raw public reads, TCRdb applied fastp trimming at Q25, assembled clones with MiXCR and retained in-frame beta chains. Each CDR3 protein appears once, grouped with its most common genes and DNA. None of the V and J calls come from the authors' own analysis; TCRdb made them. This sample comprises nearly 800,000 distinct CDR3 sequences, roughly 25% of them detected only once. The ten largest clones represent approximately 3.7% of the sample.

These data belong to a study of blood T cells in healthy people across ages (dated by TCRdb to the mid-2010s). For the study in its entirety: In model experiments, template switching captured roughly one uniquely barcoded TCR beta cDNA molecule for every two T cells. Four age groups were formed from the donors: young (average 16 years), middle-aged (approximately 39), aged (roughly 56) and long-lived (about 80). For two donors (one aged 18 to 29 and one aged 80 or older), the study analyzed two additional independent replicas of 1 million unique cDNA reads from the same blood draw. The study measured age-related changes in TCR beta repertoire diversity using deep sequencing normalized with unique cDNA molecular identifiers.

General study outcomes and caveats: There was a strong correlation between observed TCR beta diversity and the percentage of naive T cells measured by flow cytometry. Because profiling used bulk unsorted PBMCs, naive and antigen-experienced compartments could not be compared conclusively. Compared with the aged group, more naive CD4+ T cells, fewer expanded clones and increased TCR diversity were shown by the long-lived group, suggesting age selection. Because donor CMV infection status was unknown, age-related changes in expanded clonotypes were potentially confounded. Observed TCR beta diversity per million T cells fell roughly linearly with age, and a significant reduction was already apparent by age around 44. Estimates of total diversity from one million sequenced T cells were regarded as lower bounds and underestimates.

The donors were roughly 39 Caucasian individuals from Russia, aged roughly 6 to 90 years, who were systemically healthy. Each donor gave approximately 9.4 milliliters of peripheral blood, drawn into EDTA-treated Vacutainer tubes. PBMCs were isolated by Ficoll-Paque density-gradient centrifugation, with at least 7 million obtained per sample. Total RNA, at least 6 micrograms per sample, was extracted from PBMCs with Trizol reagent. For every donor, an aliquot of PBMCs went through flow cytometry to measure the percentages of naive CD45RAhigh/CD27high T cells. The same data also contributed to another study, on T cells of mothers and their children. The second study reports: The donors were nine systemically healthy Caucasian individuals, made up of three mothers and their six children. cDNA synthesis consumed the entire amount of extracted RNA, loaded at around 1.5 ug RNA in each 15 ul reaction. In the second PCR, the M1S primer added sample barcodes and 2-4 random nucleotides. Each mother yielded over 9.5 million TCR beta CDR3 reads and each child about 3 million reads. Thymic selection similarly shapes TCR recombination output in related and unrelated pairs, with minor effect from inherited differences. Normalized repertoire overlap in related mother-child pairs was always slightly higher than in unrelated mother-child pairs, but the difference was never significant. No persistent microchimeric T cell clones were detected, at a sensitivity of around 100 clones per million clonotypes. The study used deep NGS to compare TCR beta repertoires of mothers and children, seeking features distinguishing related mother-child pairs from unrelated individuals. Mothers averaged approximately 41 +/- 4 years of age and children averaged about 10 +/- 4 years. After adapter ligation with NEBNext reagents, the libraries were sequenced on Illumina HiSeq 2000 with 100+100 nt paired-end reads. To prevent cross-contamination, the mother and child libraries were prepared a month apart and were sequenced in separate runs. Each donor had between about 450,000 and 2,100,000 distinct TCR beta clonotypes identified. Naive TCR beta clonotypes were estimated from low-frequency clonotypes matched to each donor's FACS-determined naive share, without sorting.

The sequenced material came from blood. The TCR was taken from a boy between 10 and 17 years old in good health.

The CDR3: CASSLAPRGADTQYF. The nucleotide sequence is TGTGCCAGCAGTTTAGCCCCCCGAGGGGCAGATACGCAGTATTTT. The sequence links TRBV28 to TRBJ2-3, with the D call perhaps TRBD1 or TRBD2, each one matching 5 bases. Sequences MDHEN (CDR1) and SYDVKM (CDR2) are obtained from the germline V gene. The germline ends are 13 bases apart after V is trimmed by 2 bases and J by 4 bases. From its cysteine to its phenylalanine, the CDR3 spans 15 amino acids. Only the CDR3 part of the read is kept: 45 bases, read in frame from the first base.